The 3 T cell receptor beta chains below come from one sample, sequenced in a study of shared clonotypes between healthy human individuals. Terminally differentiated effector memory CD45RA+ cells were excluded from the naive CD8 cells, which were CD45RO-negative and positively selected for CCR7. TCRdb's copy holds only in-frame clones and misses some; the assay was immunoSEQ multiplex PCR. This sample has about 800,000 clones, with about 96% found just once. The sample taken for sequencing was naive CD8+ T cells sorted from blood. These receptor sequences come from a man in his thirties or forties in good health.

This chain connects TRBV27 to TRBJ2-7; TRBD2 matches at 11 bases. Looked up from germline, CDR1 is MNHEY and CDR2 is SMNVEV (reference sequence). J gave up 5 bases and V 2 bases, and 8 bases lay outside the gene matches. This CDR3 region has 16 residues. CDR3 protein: CASSLGTSGSRHEQYF. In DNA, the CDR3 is TGTGCCAGCAGTTTAGGAACTAGCGGGAGTCGCCACGAGCAGTACTTC.

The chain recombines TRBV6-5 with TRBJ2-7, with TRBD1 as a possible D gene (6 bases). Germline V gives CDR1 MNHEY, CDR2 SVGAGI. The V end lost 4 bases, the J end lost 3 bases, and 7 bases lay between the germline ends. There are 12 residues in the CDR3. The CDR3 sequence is CASSSDSYEQYF. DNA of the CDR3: TGTGCCAGCAGTTCGGACAGCTACGAGCAGTACTTC.

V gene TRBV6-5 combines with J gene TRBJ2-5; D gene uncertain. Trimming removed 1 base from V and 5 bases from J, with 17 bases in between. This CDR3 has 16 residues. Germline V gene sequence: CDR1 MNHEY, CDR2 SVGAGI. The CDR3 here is CASSYYWTGTGETQYF. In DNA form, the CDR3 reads TGTGCCAGCAGTTACTATTGGACGGGCACCGGGGAGACCCAGTACTTC.